Listed here are 31 T cell receptor beta chains from one sample, sequenced in a study of shared clonotypes between healthy human individuals. Here immunoSEQ multiplex PCR was the method, and the copy in TCRdb shows in-frame clones only, minus some. Among more than 1,200,000 clones listed, 98% to 99% were seen once. Sequenced: naive CD4+ T cells sorted from blood. The subset was: CD45RA+ positively selected. The receptor source for this set is a man aged 25-45 years in good health.

The gene calls are TRBV19 and TRBJ2-1; 12 bases fit TRBD2. Germline V gene sequence: CDR1 LNHDA, CDR2 SQIVND (reference sequence). The V and J ends lost 2 bases and 9 bases, in that order; junction bases with no gene match: 11. CDR3 size: 17 residues. The CDR3 DNA reads as TGTGCCAGTAGTATATTTTCCCCTAGCGGGAGGGGTAGTGAGCAGTTCTTC. Its protein product is CASSIFSPSGRGSEQFF.

This sequence joins TRBV19 and TRBJ1-1; TRBD1 agrees at 8 bases. The CDR3 has 16 residues. V was pared by 2 bases and J by 4 bases, with 9 bases of the junction left unmatched. Germline CDR1 is LNHDA and CDR2 is SQIVND (reference sequence). The DNA of the CDR3 is TGTGCCAGTAGTATACCAGGACAGGGAGCATCCACTGAAGCTTTCTTT. It translates to CASSIPGQGASTEAFF.

This clone was detected only once. The genes are TRBV7-8 and TRBJ2-1; 7 bases fit TRBD2. Germline V gene data show CDR1 as SGHVS and CDR2 as FQNEAQ. The CDR3 sequence is 17 residues long. Trimming removed 1 base from V and 6 bases from J; junction bases left unmatched: 12. CDR3 in amino acids: CASSLVILATQSNEQFF. Written as DNA, the CDR3 is TGTGCCAGCAGCTTAGTCATACTAGCGACGCAAAGCAATGAGCAGTTCTTC.

The chain couples TRBV5-1 to TRBJ2-2; D remains ambiguous. The germline V gene encodes CDR1 SGHRS and CDR2 YFSETQ. This CDR3 contains 16 residues. V was shortened by 2 bases and J by 1 base, with 12 bases between the two germline ends. In DNA, the CDR3 is TGCGCCAGCAGCTTTTCGCCCTCAGGGAACACCGGGGAGCTGTTTTTT. Translation gives CASSFSPSGNTGELFF.

The CDR3 nucleotides read TGCGCCAGCAGCGAATCCCAGGGGACGAAGACCCAGTACTTC. Protein: CASSESQGTKTQYF. The gene calls are TRBV5-1 and TRBJ2-5, with D possibly matching TRBD1 (6 bases). Germline CDR1 SGHRS, CDR2 YFSETQ. The CDR3 is 14 amino acids. V was clipped by 4 bases and J by 6 bases, with 16 bases between them.

The chain combines TRBV28 with TRBJ2-1, with 10 positions matching TRBD2. CDR1 MDHEN and CDR2 SYDVKM come from the germline V gene. V dropped 7 bases and J dropped 4; count of bases not matched to a gene: 13. The CDR3 consists of 17 residues. CDR3 DNA: TGTGCCAGCACCCGCTACTCCTCAGCGGGAGGGTACAATGAGCAGTTCTTC. Its protein is CASTRYSSAGGYNEQFF.

V usage is TRBV28 and J usage is TRBJ1-3, with 7 positions matching TRBD1. Trimming removed 7 bases from V and 4 bases from J; junction bases left unmatched: 13. CDR1 MDHEN and CDR2 SYDVKM come from the germline V gene. The CDR3 spans 16 residues. The CDR3 reads CASTRLGTALGNTIYF. The DNA of the CDR3 is TGTGCCAGCACCCGACTCGGGACAGCTTTGGGAAACACCATATATTTT. Full variable domain (remainder filled in from reference TRBV28 and TRBJ1-3): DVKVTQSSRYLVKRTGEKVFLECVQDMDHENMFWYRQDPGLGLRLIYFSYDVKMKEKGDIPEGYSVSREKKERFSLILESASTNQTSMYLCASTRLGTALGNTIYFGEGSWLTVV.

The rearrangement joins TRBV19 to TRBJ2-1, with 9 bases fitting TRBD2. Germline CDR1 and CDR2: LNHDA and SQIVND (reference sequence). V lost 5 bases to trimming and J lost 4 bases; unmatched junction nucleotides: 9. The CDR3 consists of 16 residues. DNA of the CDR3: TGTGCCAGTAGTCATTTTGGCGGGAGGGCTTACAATGAGCAGTTCTTC. It translates to CASSHFGGRAYNEQFF.

The chain has TRBV19 and TRBJ2-1, with TRBD1 matching 7 bases. Germline V gives CDR1 LNHDA, CDR2 SQIVND (reference sequence). This CDR3 contains 16 residues. V gave up 6 bases and J gave up 0 bases; unmatched junction bases: 8. CDR3 nucleotide sequence: TGTGCCAGTAGCAACTTCCGGGACAGCTCCTACAATGAGCAGTTCTTC. It specifies CASSNFRDSSYNEQFF.

The chain is built from TRBV29-1 and TRBJ2-4; TRBD1 matches 8 bases. The V segment lost 6 bases and the J segment 5 bases; nucleotides outside the gene matches: 3. Germline CDR1 is SQVTM and CDR2 is ANQGSEA. The CDR3 is 12 amino acids. This CDR3 is CSVMTGENIQYF. For the CDR3, the DNA is TGCAGCGTGATGACAGGGGAAAACATTCAGTACTTC.

This chain uses TRBV4-1 with TRBJ2-1; TRBD2 might be the D (5 bases). V lost 0 bases and J lost 0, with 6 bases in between. In germline, CDR1 is MGHRA, CDR2 YSYEKL. There are 15 residues in the CDR3. The CDR3 is CASSQEGSSYNEQFF. CDR3 DNA: TGCGCCAGCAGCCAAGAGGGGAGCTCCTACAATGAGCAGTTCTTC.

This clone was counted a single time. This chain joins TRBV14 and TRBJ1-2; the D is unclear. This CDR3 region has 15 residues. Trimming pared 0 bases from V and 4 bases from J, leaving 12 bases between. Germline V lookup: CDR1 SGHDN, CDR2 FVKESK. CDR3 DNA: TGTGCCAGCAGCCAAGAGCTCGGTCTGCTCTATGGCTACACCTTC. Translating gives CASSQELGLLYGYTF.

Turning to this clone: The same CDR3 can be traced to other DNA sequences in this sample. This rearrangement joins TRBV29-1 to TRBJ2-3, with a possible D match to TRBD2 (6 bases). CDR1 and CDR2 from the germline V gene are SQVTM and ANQGSEA. The CDR3 consists of 13 residues. Deletions cut 6 bases from V and 1 base from J, with 11 bases between. This CDR3 reads CSVELAGTDTQYF. The CDR3 DNA reads TGCAGCGTAGAACTAGCAGGCACAGATACGCAGTATTTT.

J is TRBJ2-2 and V is TRBV19, with 13 bases that match TRBD2. With V trimmed by 5 bases and J by 5 bases, 5 bases remained unmatched. CDR1 is LNHDA, CDR2 SQIVND, per germline (reference sequence). CDR3 size: 16 residues. CDR3 in amino acids: CASSFRLAGGTGELFF. CDR3 nucleotide sequence: TGTGCCAGTAGTTTCCGACTAGCGGGAGGTACCGGGGAGCTGTTTTTT.

V gene TRBV18 combines with J gene TRBJ2-1; D is unresolved. The CDR3 has 15 residues. CDR1 and CDR2 from the germline V gene are KGHSH and LQKENI. V lost 6 bases, J lost 3 bases, and 15 bases lay in between. This CDR3 is CASSERAGDYNEQFF. The DNA of the CDR3 is TGTGCCAGCTCGGAACGGGCAGGCGACTACAATGAGCAGTTCTTC.

This sequence joins TRBV2 and TRBJ2-7, with TRBD1 as a possible D gene (6 bases). There are 15 residues in the CDR3. CDR1 is SNHLY and CDR2 is FYNNEI in the germline V gene. Trimming shortened V by 7 bases and J by 8 bases, and 24 bases separated the two germline ends. The CDR3 coding sequence is TGTGCCAGCAAGGGGATTTTTGACAGGTCTGTCAAGCAGTACTTC. Protein product: CASKGIFDRSVKQYF.

Note on this clone: Additional DNA sequences in this sample encode the identical CDR3. The genes are TRBV19 and TRBJ1-5; 10 nucleotides align to TRBD1. The CDR3 runs to 14 residues. Per the germline V gene, CDR1 is LNHDA and CDR2 is SQIVND (reference sequence). The V gene end was trimmed by 6 bases and the J gene end by 6 bases; junction bases not matched to a gene: 5. The CDR3 nucleotides read TGTGCCAGTAGAAAGACAGGGGGCAGTCAGCCCCAGCATTTT. This translates into CASRKTGGSQPQHF. Based on the CDR3 plus reference TRBV19 and TRBJ1-5, the full variable domain is DGGITQSPKYLFRKEGQNVTLSCEQNLNHDAMYWYRQDPGQGLRLIYYSQIVNDFQKGDIAEGYSVSREKKESFPLTVTSAQKNPTAFYLCASRKTGGSQPQHFGDGTRLSIL.

The chain uses TRBV5-5 and TRBJ2-3; 10 positions match TRBD2. Germline loops: CDR1 SGHKS, CDR2 YYEKEE (reference sequence). Unmatched junction bases numbered 4, after V lost 0 bases and J lost 3 bases. The CDR3 spans 16 residues. CDR3 bases: TGTGCCAGCAGCTTGGGGACTAGCGGAGTTACAGATACGCAGTATTTT. Its protein is CASSLGTSGVTDTQYF.

In this sample, this clone turned up once. This chain connects TRBV5-6 to TRBJ2-7; 7 bases map to TRBD1. The ends lost 4 bases at V and 4 bases at J; junction bases unmatched: 8. Germline V lookup: CDR1 SGHDT, CDR2 YYEEEE. This CDR3 has 14 residues. CDR3 coding DNA: TGTGCCAGCAGCGGTTACAGGGGTTATTACGAGCAGTACTTC. Residues: CASSGYRGYYEQYF.

The chain recombines TRBV7-7 with TRBJ2-3; D might be TRBD1 (7 bases). The germline gives CDR1 SSHAT, CDR2 FNYEAQ (reference sequence). V was pared by 5 bases and J by 3 bases, with 15 bases between. The CDR3 extends over 15 amino acids. CDR3 sequence (DNA): TGTGCCAGCAGCGAGACAGGGAGGTGGACAGATACGCAGTATTTT. This sequence encodes CASSETGRWTDTQYF.

J is TRBJ1-1 and V is TRBV5-4; D uncertain. Germline V gives CDR1 SGHNT, CDR2 YYREEE (reference sequence). This CDR3 contains 14 residues. Trimming removed 0 bases at V and 1 base at J, with 7 bases between. CDR3 sequence reads: CASSLETQNTEAFF. CDR3 nucleotides: TGTGCCAGCAGCTTGGAGACACAGAACACTGAAGCTTTCTTT.

Points on this clone: Distinct nucleotide sequences in the sample also encode this CDR3. This chain uses TRBV11-2 with TRBJ2-1; unclear D gene. With 1 base removed from V and 2 bases from J, the gap between germline ends came to 6 bases. This CDR3 comprises 14 residues. Germline V gene data show CDR1 as SGHAT and CDR2 as FQNNGV. In DNA form, the CDR3 reads TGTGCCAGCAGCTTAGCTAGTGCCTACAATGAGCAGTTCTTC. It encodes CASSLASAYNEQFF. The full variable domain, its missing parts supplied by reference TRBV11-2 and TRBJ2-1, is EAGVAQSPRYKIIEKRQSVAFWCNPISGHATLYWYQQILGQGPKLLIQFQNNGVVDDSQLPKDRFSAERLKGVDSTLKIQPAKLEDSAVYLCASSLASAYNEQFFGPGTRLTVL.

Regarding this clone: Other DNA sequences of this sample code for an identical CDR3. CDR3 loop: CASSSTYEQYF. For the CDR3, the DNA is TGTGCCAGCAGCTCTACCTACGAGCAGTACTTC. The chain uses TRBV28 and TRBJ2-7; D uncertain. CDR1 and CDR2 from the germline V gene are MDHEN and SYDVKM. The V end was cut by 6 bases, the J end by 2 bases, with 5 bases between. This CDR3 has 11 amino acids.

The rearrangement uses TRBV27 and TRBJ2-2; a possible D gene is TRBD2 (6 bases). Germline V lookup: CDR1 MNHEY, CDR2 SMNVEV (reference sequence). V lost 5 bases, J lost 4 bases, and 14 bases lay in between. This CDR3 is built from 15 residues. CDR3 sequence: CASSQRGGVTGELFF. As DNA, the CDR3 is TGTGCCAGCAGTCAACGTGGAGGGGTCACCGGGGAGCTGTTTTTT.

The gene calls are TRBV6-1 and TRBJ2-5; TRBD1 matches at 9 bases. Germline trimming cut 8 bases from V and 2 bases from J; bases unmatched to any gene: 9. The CDR3 has 15 amino acids. Germline V gene lookup returns CDR1 MNHNS and CDR2 SASEGT. Here the CDR3 reads CASAPRDRAQETQYF. The CDR3 DNA follows: TGTGCCAGCGCTCCCCGGGACAGGGCACAAGAGACCCAGTACTTC.

The chain links TRBV30 to TRBJ2-7, with D hard to call. The CDR3 consists of 14 residues. The V gene lost 3 bases and the J gene lost 1 base, with 13 bases spanning the gap. The germline V gene has CDR1 GTSNPN and CDR2 SVGIG (reference sequence). The CDR3 DNA sequence: TGTGCCTGGAGAGTACGGATTGGGTCCTACGAGCAGTACTTC. Amino acids: CAWRVRIGSYEQYF.

This chain links TRBV4-3 with TRBJ1-2; D not certain. Trimming shortened V by 0 bases and J by 7 bases, and 9 bases separated the two germline ends. This CDR3 is 13 amino acids long. In germline, CDR1 is LGHNA, CDR2 YSLEER. The CDR3 DNA reads as TGCGCCAGCAGCCAAGATCCCGGCCGTGGCTACACCTTC. As protein: CASSQDPGRGYTF.

This clone was found once. The V and J genes are TRBV5-1 and TRBJ2-7; D not certain. V dropped 0 bases and J dropped 12 bases, with 16 bases sitting between them. In germline, CDR1 is SGHRS, CDR2 YFSETQ. This CDR3 spans 13 amino acids. For the CDR3, the DNA is TGCGCCAGCAGCTTGGGGGGTCCTACGGTTAGGTACTTC. This gives the protein CASSLGGPTVRYF.

V and J are TRBV7-9 and TRBJ1-4, with a tentative D call TRBD1 (6 bases). The CDR3 extends over 13 amino acids. CDR1 SEHNR and CDR2 FQNEAQ come from the germline V gene (reference sequence). Trimming took 5 bases from V and 8 from J, leaving 12 bases between them. DNA of the CDR3: TGTGCCAGCAGCAGGGGACACCCCGAAAAACTGTTTTTT. Protein product: CASSRGHPEKLFF.

The chain uses TRBV9 and TRBJ2-1; D not certain. CDR1 is SGDLS and CDR2 is YYNGEE in the germline V gene. The CDR3 covers 15 residues. Between the trimmed V and J ends, which lost 3 bases and 3 bases, there was a span of 13 bases. The CDR3 protein is CASSARNQLYNEQFF. CDR3 sequence (DNA): TGTGCCAGCAGCGCCCGCAATCAGCTCTACAATGAGCAGTTCTTC.

This clone has just one count. V gene TRBV6-5 combines with J gene TRBJ2-1; TRBD2 is a possible D gene (5 bases). The germline CDR1 and CDR2 sequences are MNHEY and SVGAGI. Trimming left V 0 bases short and J 4 bases short, with 10 bases between. This CDR3 is 15 amino acids long. As DNA, the CDR3 is TGTGCCAGCAGTTACTCCCCCGCGGGTTACAATGAGCAGTTCTTC. Amino acid sequence: CASSYSPAGYNEQFF.